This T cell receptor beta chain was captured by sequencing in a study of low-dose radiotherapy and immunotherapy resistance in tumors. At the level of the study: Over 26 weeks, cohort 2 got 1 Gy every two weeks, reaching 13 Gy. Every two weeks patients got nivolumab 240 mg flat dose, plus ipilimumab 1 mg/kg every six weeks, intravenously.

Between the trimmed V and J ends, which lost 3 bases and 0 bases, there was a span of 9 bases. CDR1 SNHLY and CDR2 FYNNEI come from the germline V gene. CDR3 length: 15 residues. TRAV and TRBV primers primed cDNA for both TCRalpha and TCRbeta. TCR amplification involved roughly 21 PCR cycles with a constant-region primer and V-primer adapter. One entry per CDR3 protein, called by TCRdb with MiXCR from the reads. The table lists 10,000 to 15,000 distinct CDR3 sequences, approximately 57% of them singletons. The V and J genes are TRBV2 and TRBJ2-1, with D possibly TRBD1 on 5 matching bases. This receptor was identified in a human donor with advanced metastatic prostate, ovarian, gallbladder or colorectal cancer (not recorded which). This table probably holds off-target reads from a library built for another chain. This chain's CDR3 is CASSDAGYSYNEQFF. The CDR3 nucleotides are TGTGCCAGCAGTGACGCAGGGTACTCCTACAATGAGCAGTTCTTC.